This passage covers 23 T cell receptor beta chains from one sample sequenced in a study of blood T cells in healthy people across ages. For the second PCR, which ran for about 6 to 11 cycles, a sample-barcoded 5' primer and a J-beta primer mix were used. TCRdb re-called the 5' RACE reads with MiXCR, one entry per CDR3 protein. The table includes approximately 850,000 distinct CDR3 sequences, over 45% detected once. Sequencing used blood. The source is a young man in good health.

This chain connects TRBV6-1 to TRBJ2-2, with 9 bases matching TRBD2. Germline V gene sequence: CDR1 MNHNS, CDR2 SASEGT. The length of the CDR3 is 17 residues. Unmatched junction bases numbered 12, after V lost 6 bases and J lost 4 bases. This CDR3 is CASRKRLAEARTGELFF. The DNA of the CDR3 is TGTGCCAGCAGAAAGCGACTAGCGGAGGCCCGCACCGGGGAGCTGTTTTTT.

The chain has TRBV25-1 and TRBJ2-1; 10 bases are shared with TRBD2. V was clipped by 3 bases and J by 8 bases; unmatched bases: 4. CDR1 and CDR2 from the germline V gene are MGHDK and SYGVNS. The CDR3 has 14 amino acids. Written as DNA, the CDR3 is TGTGCCAGCAGTGACGCTAGCGGGAGTGATGAGCAGTTCTTC. This gives the protein CASSDASGSDEQFF.

This chain connects TRBV7-2 to TRBJ2-4, with TRBD2 as a possible D gene (6 bases). V gave up 1 base and J gave up 9 bases, with 19 bases separating them. Per germline, CDR1 SGHTA and CDR2 FQGNSA. The CDR3 is 16 residues long. CDR3 sequence: CASSLVYGGRGGIQYF. The CDR3 DNA sequence: TGTGCCAGCAGCTTAGTTTACGGCGGGCGGGGTGGCATTCAGTACTTC.

The V and J genes are TRBV6-7 and TRBJ1-1, with D maybe TRBD1 (5 bases). TRBV6-7 is an ORF, with its function uncertain. With 3 bases removed from V and 5 bases from J, the gap between germline ends came to 43 bases. The CDR3 is made up of 24 amino acids. The CDR3 sequence: CASSYQTGLRQGTPGGSRTTEAFF. The DNA for the CDR3 is TGTGCCAGCAGTTATCAGACCGGGCTACGACAAGGAACACCGGGGGGATCGAGGACTACTGAAGCTTTCTTT.

This clonotype was counted a few times. This chain links TRBV12-3 or TRBV12-4 with TRBJ2-7; D may be TRBD1 or TRBD2 (6 bases each). The CDR3 is made up of 15 amino acids. Trimming removed 7 bases from V and 7 bases from J, with 23 bases in between. CDR3 sequence reads: CASTLGGSFLGEQYF. CDR3 sequence (DNA): TGTGCCAGCACCCTGGGGGGCTCATTCCTTGGTGAGCAGTACTTC.

The chain's CDR3 is CASGSGLHTDTQYF. CDR3 DNA: TGTGCCAGCGGGTCCGGGCTCCACACAGATACGCAGTATTTT. The gene calls are TRBV7-2 and TRBJ2-3; D remains ambiguous. CDR3 length: 14 amino acids. CDR1 SGHTA and CDR2 FQGNSA come from the germline V gene. V was pared by 8 bases and J by 2 bases, with 14 bases between.

This rearrangement joins TRBV27 to TRBJ2-1; perhaps TRBD2 as D (5 bases). The germline V and J ends were trimmed by 5 bases and 5 bases, with 13 bases remaining between them. This CDR3 spans 14 amino acids. Germline assignment: CDR1 MNHEY and CDR2 SMNVEV (reference sequence). CDR3 amino acids: CASSGSGDNNEQFF. CDR3 DNA sequence: TGTGCCAGCAGTGGCAGCGGAGATAACAATGAGCAGTTCTTC.

The V and J genes are TRBV6-5 and TRBJ2-2, with D maybe TRBD2 (6 bases). The CDR3 extends over 15 amino acids. Germline loops: CDR1 MNHEY, CDR2 SVGAGI. Between the trimmed V and J ends, which lost 8 bases and 6 bases, there was a span of 19 bases. The CDR3 reads CASGRLTRLAGELFF. CDR3 DNA sequence: TGTGCCAGCGGACGCTTGACTAGGCTTGCCGGGGAGCTGTTTTTT.

The chain has TRBV28 and TRBJ2-2, with D tentatively TRBD2 (6 bases). CDR3 length: 15 residues. V gave up 6 bases and J gave up 3 bases, with 14 bases separating them. The germline V gene encodes CDR1 MDHEN and CDR2 SYDVKM. CDR3 sequence (DNA): TGTGCCAGCAGAGTGGGAGGACCGTACACCGGGGAGCTGTTTTTT. Its protein is CASRVGGPYTGELFF. Full variable domain (remainder filled in from reference TRBV28 and TRBJ2-2): DVKVTQSSRYLVKRTGEKVFLECVQDMDHENMFWYRQDPGLGLRLIYFSYDVKMKEKGDIPEGYSVSREKKERFSLILESASTNQTSMYLCASRVGGPYTGELFFGEGSRLTVL.

The rearrangement joins TRBV20-1 to TRBJ2-6, with D perhaps matching TRBD1 (5 bases). This CDR3 has 16 amino acids. Germline values: CDR1 DFQATT, CDR2 SNEGSKA (reference sequence). Trimming stripped 0 bases from V and 4 bases from J, with 13 bases between. In DNA form, the CDR3 reads TGCAGTGCTAGAGATTTAAGGGGCCCCGGGGCCAACGTCCTGACTTTC. Its translation: CSARDLRGPGANVLTF.

The chain employs TRBV5-1 and TRBJ1-1; the D gene is possibly TRBD1 (6 bases). The V gene lost 1 base and the J gene lost 6 bases, with 28 bases spanning the gap. Germline loops: CDR1 SGHRS, CDR2 YFSETQ. The CDR3 contains 19 residues. DNA of the CDR3: TGCGCCAGCAGCTTGAATTATCGGATGGACAGCTTCGATGCGGCTGAAGCTTTCTTT. It encodes CASSLNYRMDSFDAAEAFF.

This clonotype occurred a few times. The chain combines TRBV20-1 with TRBJ2-3; D is unclear. V gave up 2 bases and J gave up 2 bases, with 14 bases separating them. Germline-derived CDR1 and CDR2 are DFQATT and SNEGSKA (reference sequence). The CDR3 has 15 amino acids. The CDR3, as DNA: TGCAGTGCTAGACGAGAGAGCCCATACACAGATACGCAGTATTTT. Translation gives CSARRESPYTDTQYF.

This clonotype was picked up many times. This chain links TRBV7-9 with TRBJ2-5; D tentatively fits TRBD1 or TRBD2 (5 bases each). The CDR3 contains 14 residues. Germline V lookup: CDR1 SEHNR, CDR2 FQNEAQ (reference sequence). V lost 5 bases and J 5 bases, leaving 15 bases between the germline ends. The CDR3 DNA reads TGTGCCAGCAGCCGTGGGGACGGGTCGGAGACCCAGTACTTC. Protein: CASSRGDGSETQYF.

This clonotype has a handful of counts. CDR3 DNA sequence: TGTGCCAGCAGCGTGGGAAGGTACTATGGCTACACCTTC. Its protein is CASSVGRYYGYTF. The chain joins TRBV7-2 to TRBJ1-2; D unresolved. This CDR3 contains 13 residues. The germline CDR1 and CDR2 sequences are SGHTA and FQGNSA. Trimming shortened V by 5 bases and J by 3 bases, and 10 bases separated the two germline ends.

V and J are TRBV12-5 and TRBJ2-5, with unresolved D. This CDR3 has 14 residues. V lost 7 bases to trimming and J lost 3 bases, with 15 bases between them. Per germline, CDR1 LGHNT and CDR2 FRNRAP. The CDR3 spells CASAAGEREETQYF. The DNA for the CDR3 is TGTGCTAGTGCCGCAGGAGAACGGGAAGAGACCCAGTACTTC. Variable domain in full (rest from reference TRBV12-5 and TRBJ2-5): DARVTQTPRHKVTEMGQEVTMRCQPILGHNTVFWYRQTMMQGLELLAYFRNRAPLDDSGMPKDRFSAEMPDATLATLKIQPSEPRDSAVYFCASAAGEREETQYFGPGTRLLVL.

This clonotype was seen more than once but under ten times. V gene TRBV6-6 combines with J gene TRBJ2-5; D remains ambiguous. From germline, CDR1 is MNHNY and CDR2 SVGAGI (reference sequence). The CDR3 is 14 residues long. With 7 bases removed from V and 1 base from J, the gap between germline ends came to 13 bases. CDR3 sequence (DNA): TGTGCCAGCACTACTACAAGGGTCCAAGAGACCCAGTACTTC. It encodes CASTTTRVQETQYF.

This chain connects TRBV19 to TRBJ2-1; 7 bases match TRBD1. The length of the CDR3 is 13 residues. Germline values: CDR1 LNHDA, CDR2 SQIVND (reference sequence). The trim removed 5 bases at V and 10 bases at J, leaving 8 bases unmatched. This CDR3 is CASSLYRDSEQFF. The CDR3, as DNA: TGTGCCAGTAGTCTCTACCGGGACAGCGAGCAGTTCTTC. The full variable domain, completed using reference TRBV19 and TRBJ2-1, is DGGITQSPKYLFRKEGQNVTLSCEQNLNHDAMYWYRQDPGQGLRLIYYSQIVNDFQKGDIAEGYSVSREKKESFPLTVTSAQKNPTAFYLCASSLYRDSEQFFGPGTRLTVL.

This clonotype was counted only a few times. This sequence joins TRBV11-2 and TRBJ2-5; D may be TRBD1 (6 bases). Trimming took off 2 bases at V and 11 bases at J, with 18 bases between the two ends. Germline loops: CDR1 SGHAT, CDR2 FQNNGV. This CDR3 is built from 14 residues. As DNA, the CDR3 is TGTGCCAGCAGCTTACAGGGGTTCGGGGAAGTGCAGTACTTC. It codes for CASSLQGFGEVQYF.

The chain joins TRBV27 to TRBJ1-2; D might be TRBD1 (6 bases). This CDR3 contains 14 residues. Trimming left V 5 bases short and J 0 bases short, with 10 bases between. Germline V gene lookup returns CDR1 MNHEY and CDR2 SMNVEV (reference sequence). CDR3 in amino acids: CASSDRSPNYGYTF. Written as DNA, the CDR3 is TGTGCCAGCAGTGACAGGAGTCCTAACTATGGCTACACCTTC.

This clonotype appeared a few times. The chain couples TRBV6-1 to TRBJ1-5; D gene ambiguous. Germline lookup yields CDR1 MNHNS and CDR2 SASEGT. The CDR3 extends over 12 amino acids. Trimming left V 6 bases short and J 7 bases short, with 10 bases between. CDR3: CASRLSAQPQHF. Written as DNA, the CDR3 is TGTGCCAGCAGGCTAAGCGCCCAGCCCCAGCATTTT.

The CDR3 nucleotides are TGCGCCAGCAGCCAAGAACGGGGCGAACGCTATGGCTACACCTTC. It is translated as CASSQERGERYGYTF. The chain uses TRBV4-1 and TRBJ1-2; D possibly corresponds to TRBD1 (5 bases). V lost 0 bases and J 4 bases, leaving 12 bases between the germline ends. Germline V gene data show CDR1 as MGHRA and CDR2 as YSYEKL. CDR3 size: 15 residues.

This clonotype is a singleton in its sample. The CDR3 reads CASRRAQTYEQYF. Here the CDR3 DNA reads TGTGCCAGCAGACGTGCGCAAACCTACGAGCAGTACTTC. The chain employs TRBV11-2 and TRBJ2-7; D is unresolved. This CDR3 contains 13 residues. Germline-derived CDR1 and CDR2 are SGHAT and FQNNGV. V was clipped by 6 bases and J by 2 bases, with 11 bases between them.

The rearrangement joins TRBV10-3 to TRBJ2-3; possibly TRBD1 for D (7 bases). The length of the CDR3 is 15 residues. The germline V gene has CDR1 ENHRY and CDR2 SYGVKD. V gave up 8 bases and J gave up 2 bases, with 17 bases separating them. CDR3 bases: TGTGCCATCGGAAGAGACAGGGACTTCACAGATACGCAGTATTTT. Its protein is CAIGRDRDFTDTQYF.